The 22 T cell receptor beta chains below all came from one sample that was sequenced in a study of cytomegalovirus exposure and HLA in healthy donors. Vbeta (60) and Jbeta (13) primers were used in the PCR. Data came from immunoSEQ multiplex PCR; TCRdb stores just in-frame clones and leaves some out. The sample includes roughly 200,000 clones, approximately 81% of them seen just once. Sequencing input: PBMCs. These receptors were taken from a man younger than 45 in good health and CMV-seronegative.

The chain joins TRBV11-2 to TRBJ1-1; D is unclear. The CDR3 sequence is 13 residues long. Deletions cut 4 bases from V and 11 bases from J, with 17 bases between. Germline V gene data show CDR1 as SGHAT and CDR2 as FQNNGV. CDR3 DNA: TGTGCCAGCAGCTCATTGTGGGTTCGAGGTGCTTTCTTT. Translation gives CASSSLWVRGAFF. Variable domain in full (rest from reference TRBV11-2 and TRBJ1-1): EAGVAQSPRYKIIEKRQSVAFWCNPISGHATLYWYQQILGQGPKLLIQFQNNGVVDDSQLPKDRFSAERLKGVDSTLKIQPAKLEDSAVYLCASSSLWVRGAFFGQGTRLTVV.

CDR3 protein: CASSELQSFNQPQHF. DNA of the CDR3: TGTGCCAGCTCGGAGCTCCAGTCCTTCAATCAGCCCCAGCATTTT. The chain carries TRBV18 and TRBJ1-5; D is ambiguous. The CDR3 is 15 residues long. V lost 6 bases, J lost 3 bases, and 15 bases lay in between. CDR1 and CDR2 from the germline V gene are KGHSH and LQKENI. Drawing the rest from reference TRBV18 and TRBJ1-5, the complete variable domain is NAGVMQNPRHLVRRRGQEARLRCSPMKGHSHVYWYRQLPEEGLKFMVYLQKENIIDESGMPKERFSAEFPKEGPSILRIQQVVRGDSAAYFCASSELQSFNQPQHFGDGTRLSIL.

This clone has a single count. This chain uses TRBV5-4 with TRBJ1-1; TRBD1 matches at 9 bases. This CDR3 has 15 residues. The V segment lost 4 bases and the J segment 7 bases; nucleotides outside the gene matches: 11. CDR1 and CDR2 (germline): SGHNT, YYREEE (reference sequence). Written as DNA, the CDR3 is TGTGCCAGCAGCGGGGGCTCCGGGACAGGGCGTGAAGCTTTCTTT. This codes for CASSGGSGTGREAFF.

The V call is TRBV6-5, the J call TRBJ1-1; D unresolved. V shed 8 bases and J shed 1 base, with 8 bases lying between them. The CDR3 contains 12 residues. Germline V CDR1 and CDR2: MNHEY, SVGAGI. This chain's CDR3 is CASLSGNTEAFF. The CDR3 DNA is TGTGCCAGCCTCTCAGGGAACACTGAAGCTTTCTTT.

V usage is TRBV2 and J usage is TRBJ1-1, with TRBD1 identical over 7 bases. The CDR3 spans 18 residues. Germline V gene sequence: CDR1 SNHLY, CDR2 FYNNEI. The V and J ends lost 6 bases and 3 bases, in that order; junction bases with no gene match: 19. The CDR3 DNA follows: TGTGCCAGCAGGACCCGACAGGGAAGTCAGACACGGGACACTGAAGCTTTCTTT. Translated, it gives CASRTRQGSQTRDTEAFF.

This clone was counted only a few times. The rearrangement joins TRBV27 to TRBJ2-1; D is unresolved. Trimming took off 6 bases at V and 4 bases at J, with 10 bases between the two ends. There are 13 residues in the CDR3. Germline CDR1 and CDR2: MNHEY and SMNVEV (reference sequence). The CDR3 loop is CASRATEYNEQFF. The CDR3 DNA is TGTGCCAGCAGGGCCACAGAGTACAATGAGCAGTTCTTC.

This sequence joins TRBV6-6 and TRBJ1-2; 11 bases map to TRBD1. With 5 bases clipped from V and 4 bases from J, the junction kept 6 bases outside the gene matches. This CDR3 comprises 15 residues. In germline, CDR1 is MNHNY, CDR2 SVGAGI (reference sequence). The CDR3 DNA reads TGTGCCAGCAGTGAGGACAGGGGGCGAACCTATGGCTACACCTTC. Its protein product is CASSEDRGRTYGYTF.

The V call is TRBV15, the J call TRBJ2-7; 8 bases are a match to TRBD1. The CDR3 length is 15 residues. With V trimmed by 2 bases and J by 2 bases, 5 bases remained unmatched. Germline CDR1 and CDR2: LNHNV and YYDKDF (reference sequence). CDR3 in amino acids: CATSRQTGAPYEQYF. The CDR3 nucleotides read TGTGCCACCAGCAGACAGACAGGGGCCCCCTACGAGCAGTACTTC.

The chain uses TRBV28 and TRBJ2-7; 8 bases are shared with TRBD2. V dropped 11 bases and J dropped 3; count of bases not matched to a gene: 15. The CDR3 has 15 amino acids. Looked up from germline, CDR1 is MDHEN and CDR2 is SYDVKM. The chain's CDR3 is CAERLAHNLNYEQYF. CDR3 coding DNA: TGTGCCGAAAGACTAGCGCATAATCTAAACTACGAGCAGTACTTC.

This clone has only one observation. The V gene is TRBV4-1, the J gene TRBJ1-6, with a weak D call TRBD1 (5 bases). V lost 2 bases to trimming and J lost 2 bases, with 13 bases between them. The germline V gene encodes CDR1 MGHRA and CDR2 YSYEKL. The CDR3 runs to 17 residues. The CDR3 region is CASSQLRGAAYNSPLHF. CDR3 sequence (DNA): TGCGCCAGCAGCCAATTAAGGGGTGCCGCCTATAATTCACCCCTCCACTTT.

CDR3 DNA: TGCAGCGTTGAATTTTCAGGGGGCTACGAGCAGTACTTC. Encoded protein: CSVEFSGGYEQYF. V gene TRBV29-1 combines with J gene TRBJ2-7; TRBD1 agrees at 7 bases. This CDR3 has 13 residues. CDR1 SQVTM and CDR2 ANQGSEA come from the germline V gene. Losses at the gene ends were 2 bases for V and 3 bases for J; bases not matched to a gene: 4.

This rearrangement joins TRBV5-3 to TRBJ2-7; TRBD2 matches 11 bases. TRBV5-3 is labeled an ORF, and its function is uncertain. The CDR3 spans 15 residues. V dropped 4 bases and J dropped 2; count of bases not matched to a gene: 5. The CDR3 is CARSIGTSGAYEQYF. The DNA of the CDR3 is TGTGCCAGAAGCATCGGGACTAGCGGAGCCTACGAGCAGTACTTC.

The genes are TRBV6-5 and TRBJ1-1, with D possibly being TRBD1 (5 bases). This CDR3 is 15 amino acids long. CDR1 and CDR2 (germline): MNHEY, SVGAGI. The germline V and J ends were trimmed by 2 bases and 4 bases, with 14 bases remaining between them. This CDR3 reads CASSYPPGRATEAFF. In DNA, the CDR3 is TGTGCCAGCAGTTACCCGCCCGGCAGGGCCACTGAAGCTTTCTTT.

The genes are TRBV4-1 and TRBJ1-2; D might be TRBD1 (5 bases). Germline V CDR1 and CDR2: MGHRA, YSYEKL. V was clipped by 0 bases and J by 5 bases, with 10 bases between them. The CDR3 runs to 14 residues. The CDR3 DNA sequence: TGCGCCAGCAGCCAAGATGGGGCTGTATATGGCTACACCTTC. Translating it yields CASSQDGAVYGYTF.

The chain couples TRBV4-1 to TRBJ2-2; 11 positions agree with TRBD1. The length of the CDR3 is 19 residues. From germline, CDR1 is MGHRA and CDR2 YSYEKL. J gave up 3 bases and V 0 bases, and 9 bases lay outside the gene matches. The CDR3 loop reads CASSQEGTGGFSDTGELFF. The DNA of the CDR3 is TGCGCCAGCAGCCAAGAGGGGACAGGGGGATTTTCGGACACCGGGGAGCTGTTTTTT.

The V call is TRBV7-2, the J call TRBJ1-1; weak D call: TRBD1 (5 bases). Per the germline V gene, CDR1 is SGHTA and CDR2 is FQGNSA. The length of the CDR3 is 16 residues. V was shortened by 5 bases and J by 0 bases, with 16 bases between the two germline ends. DNA of the CDR3: TGTGCCAGCAGCCCATGGACGGGGGACTTGAACACTGAAGCTTTCTTT. Its protein is CASSPWTGDLNTEAFF.

This chain links TRBV28 with TRBJ2-3, with 9 bases identical to TRBD2. The germline gives CDR1 MDHEN, CDR2 SYDVKM. The trim removed 7 bases at V and 5 bases at J, leaving 7 bases unmatched. This CDR3 spans 14 amino acids. The CDR3 DNA reads TGTGCCAGCATGGCTAGCGGGGCATTAGATACGCAGTATTTT. It specifies CASMASGALDTQYF. Full variable domain (outside the CDR3, taken from reference TRBV28 and TRBJ2-3): DVKVTQSSRYLVKRTGEKVFLECVQDMDHENMFWYRQDPGLGLRLIYFSYDVKMKEKGDIPEGYSVSREKKERFSLILESASTNQTSMYLCASMASGALDTQYFGPGTRLTVL.

For the CDR3, the DNA is TGTGCCAGCTCACCATCTAGATTCAGCGAGCAGTACTTC. It is translated as CASSPSRFSEQYF. This chain connects TRBV18 to TRBJ2-7, with no clear D. Germline V gene lookup returns CDR1 KGHSH and CDR2 LQKENI. The CDR3 is 13 residues long. V lost 2 bases and J lost 6, with 11 bases in between.

The chain has TRBV7-2 and TRBJ1-6; weak D call: TRBD1 (6 bases). In germline, CDR1 is SGHTA, CDR2 FQGNSA. This CDR3 is 14 amino acids long. The germline V and J ends were trimmed by 5 bases and 10 bases, with 15 bases remaining between them. The CDR3 sequence is CASSLSTGKSPLHF. As DNA, the CDR3 is TGTGCCAGCAGCCTAAGTACAGGGAAATCACCCCTCCACTTT.

The rearrangement uses TRBV2 and TRBJ1-5; 8 bases fit TRBD1. The V and J ends lost 6 bases and 7 bases, in that order; junction bases with no gene match: 8. CDR3 size: 14 residues. CDR1 and CDR2 from the germline V gene are SNHLY and FYNNEI. DNA for the CDR3: TGTGCCAGCAGGAAAGGGGGACAGGACCAGCCCCAGCATTTT. Its protein is CASRKGGQDQPQHF.

This clone is a singleton in its sample. This chain uses TRBV9 with TRBJ2-1, with TRBD2 matching 11 bases. The CDR3 contains 16 residues. Germline loops: CDR1 SGDLS, CDR2 YYNGEE. Trimming at V came to 4 bases and at J to 12 bases, leaving 15 bases not matched to a gene. CDR3 coding DNA: TGTGCCAGCAGCCCGGGAGGGCTAGCGGGGGGAACTGGGCAGTTCTTC. This sequence encodes CASSPGGLAGGTGQFF. Full variable domain (rest looked up from reference TRBV9 and TRBJ2-1): DSGVTQTPKHLITATGQRVTLRCSPRSGDLSVYWYQQSLDQGLQFLIQYYNGEERAKGNILERFSAQQFPDLHSELNLSSLELGDSALYFCASSPGGLAGGTGQFFGPGTRLTVL.

This clone was seen a single time. The chain links TRBV5-4 to TRBJ2-5; D uncertain. V was pared by 6 bases and J by 5 bases, with 14 bases between. From germline, CDR1 is SGHNT and CDR2 YYREEE (reference sequence). CDR3 length: 13 amino acids. CDR3 region: CASTLPGGETQYF. DNA of the CDR3: TGTGCCAGCACCCTGCCAGGTGGGGAGACCCAGTACTTC. Full variable domain (remainder filled in from reference TRBV5-4 and TRBJ2-5): ETGVTQSPTHLIKTRGQQVTLRCSSQSGHNTVSWYQQALGQGPQFIFQYYREEENGRGNFPPRFSGLQFPNYSSELNVNALELDDSALYLCASTLPGGETQYFGPGTRLLVL.